This T cell receptor beta chain was identified during a study of blood T cell repertoires in COVID-19. Profiled with immunoSEQ multiplex PCR; TCRdb holds only in-frame clones, not every one. There are roughly 87,000 clones in the sample; 89% occur only once, and around 5.2% lies in the top ten. This CDR3 has 15 amino acids. The germline gives CDR1 ENHRY, CDR2 SYGVKD. With 0 bases removed from V and 6 bases from J, the gap between germline ends came to 14 bases. Sequencing input: peripheral blood. The rearrangement links TRBV10-3 to TRBJ1-2; the D gene is possibly TRBD1 (6 bases). This TCR was recovered from an elderly woman with active COVID-19. In nucleotides, the CDR3 is TGTGCCATCAGTGAGTCGAAGTACGAGGGGGATGGCTACACCTTC. It yields the protein CAISESKYEGDGYTF.